Presented here are 25 T cell receptor beta chains from one specimen sequenced in a study of blood T cell repertoires in COVID-19. Here immunoSEQ multiplex PCR was the method, and the copy in TCRdb shows in-frame clones only, minus some. The sample records some 80,000 clones, about 82% being singletons. Sequenced: peripheral blood. The receptors were sampled from a woman older than 75 in a cohort sampled during active or convalescent COVID-19.

This clone was seen once. This rearrangement joins TRBV3-1 (or the pseudogene TRBV3-2) to TRBJ1-6, with D perhaps matching TRBD1 (6 bases). Germline V gives CDR1 LGHDT, CDR2 YNNKEL (reference sequence). The germline V and J ends were trimmed by 2 bases and 9 bases, with 20 bases remaining between them. This CDR3 has 17 residues. The CDR3 nucleotides read TGTGCCAGCAGCCAATCCGGAGCAGGGGTGAGAGGTTCACCCCTCCACTTT. Protein sequence: CASSQSGAGVRGSPLHF.

The V gene is TRBV28, the J gene TRBJ1-2; 7 bases are a match to TRBD1. The V gene's germline CDR1 is MDHEN and CDR2 SYDVKM. The CDR3 runs 14 residues. Losses at the gene ends were 2 bases for V and 4 bases for J; bases not matched to a gene: 4. CDR3 sequence (DNA): TGTGCCAGCAGTTTACGGACAGGCTCCTATGGCTACACCTTC. Its translation: CASSLRTGSYGYTF.

This clone has only one observation. The CDR3, as DNA: TGTGCCAGCGGGGACCGGACAGGCTCTGGAAACACCATATATTTT. Its protein product is CASGDRTGSGNTIYF. This chain joins TRBV2 and TRBJ1-3; 7 bases are shared with TRBD1. CDR3 length equals 15 residues. The V gene end was trimmed by 8 bases and the J gene end by 0 bases; junction bases not matched to a gene: 7. Germline lookup yields CDR1 SNHLY and CDR2 FYNNEI.

V gene TRBV5-4 combines with J gene TRBJ1-4, with D possibly being TRBD1 (5 bases). V was pared by 0 bases and J by 3 bases, with 12 bases between. Germline V gene sequence: CDR1 SGHNT, CDR2 YYREEE (reference sequence). CDR3 length: 16 amino acids. Here the CDR3 reads CASSLGGGRANEKLFF. The CDR3 DNA sequence: TGTGCCAGCAGCTTGGGGGGCGGAAGGGCTAATGAAAAACTGTTTTTT.

The CDR3 DNA follows: TGTGCCAGCAGCGCGAGGCTAGCGGGAGGGCCTTACGCAGATACGCAGTATTTT. It codes for CASSARLAGGPYADTQYF. The chain is built from TRBV5-6 and TRBJ2-3; TRBD2 matches 12 bases. The J segment lost 4 bases and the V segment lost 4 bases, leaving 13 bases of the junction unmatched. The CDR3 has 18 residues. Looked up from germline, CDR1 is SGHDT and CDR2 is YYEEEE.

As regards this clone: The sample holds other DNA sequences that translate to the same CDR3. The chain is built from TRBV5-1 and TRBJ2-1; tentative D call: TRBD2 (6 bases). The CDR3 is 15 amino acids. Trimming shortened V by 2 bases and J by 0 bases, and 9 bases separated the two germline ends. Germline lookup yields CDR1 SGHRS and CDR2 YFSETQ. This chain's CDR3 is CASSLAGSSYNEQFF. The DNA for the CDR3 is TGCGCCAGCAGCTTAGCGGGTAGCTCCTACAATGAGCAGTTCTTC.

The chain couples TRBV11-3 to TRBJ2-5; 8 positions match TRBD1. Looked up from germline, CDR1 is SGHNT and CDR2 is YENEEA. Trimming took 1 base from V and 5 from J; bases not matched to a gene: 6. The CDR3 is 15 amino acids. CDR3 loop: CASSLAGGPIETQYF. In DNA, the CDR3 is TGTGCCAGCAGCTTAGCAGGGGGCCCCATTGAGACCCAGTACTTC. Based on the CDR3 plus reference TRBV11-3 and TRBJ2-5, the full variable domain is EAGVVQSPRYKIIEKKQPVAFWCNPISGHNTLYWYLQNLGQGPELLIRYENEEAVDDSQLPKDRFSAERLKGVDSTLKIQPAELGDSAVYLCASSLAGGPIETQYFGPGTRLLVL.

This rearrangement joins TRBV7-9 to TRBJ2-7; 7 nucleotides match TRBD2. Germline-derived CDR1 and CDR2 are SEHNR and FQNEAQ (reference sequence). Trimming at V came to 5 bases and at J to 3 bases, leaving 7 bases not matched to a gene. The CDR3 sequence is 14 residues long. In DNA form, the CDR3 reads TGTGCCAGCAGCGAAAGCGGGATAGACTACGAGCAGTACTTC. It codes for CASSESGIDYEQYF. The entire variable domain, with the rest obtained from reference TRBV7-9 and TRBJ2-7, is as follows: DTGVSQNPRHKITKRGQNVTFRCDPISEHNRLYWYRQTLGQGPEFLTYFQNEAQLEKSRLLSDRFSAERPKGSFSTLEIQRTEQGDSAMYLCASSESGIDYEQYFGPGTRLTVT.

The chain combines TRBV12-3 or TRBV12-4 with TRBJ1-1, with unresolved D. The CDR3 loop spans 13 amino acids. V was trimmed by 6 bases and J by 0 bases, leaving 8 bases between them. Here the CDR3 reads CASSGSLNTEAFF. Here the CDR3 DNA reads TGTGCCAGCAGCGGGTCTTTGAACACTGAAGCTTTCTTT.

V is TRBV12-3 or TRBV12-4 and J is TRBJ1-6; D is unclear. The CDR3 has 13 residues. With 7 bases removed from V and 10 bases from J, the gap between germline ends came to 14 bases. The CDR3 here is CASTEGFLSPLHF. In DNA, the CDR3 is TGTGCCAGCACCGAGGGTTTTTTATCACCCCTCCACTTT.

This chain uses TRBV5-1 with TRBJ2-5; TRBD2 matches 8 bases. The CDR3 is made up of 16 amino acids. V gave up 0 bases and J gave up 5 bases; unmatched junction bases: 9. Germline-derived CDR1 and CDR2 are SGHRS and YFSETQ. Here the CDR3 DNA reads TGCGCCAGCAGCTTGGGCCCCTCAGCGGGAGTGGAGACCCAGTACTTC. This translates into CASSLGPSAGVETQYF.

The chain uses TRBV28 and TRBJ2-7; possible D gene TRBD2, 6 bases. V was pared by 6 bases and J by 7 bases, with 16 bases between. Germline CDR1 reads MDHEN; CDR2 reads SYDVKM. The CDR3 has 13 amino acids. CDR3 in amino acids: CASSLTSSGEQYF. CDR3 in DNA: TGTGCCAGCAGCCTGACTAGTTCGGGGGAGCAGTACTTC.

V and J are TRBV30 and TRBJ2-5; D uncertain. Germline loops: CDR1 GTSNPN, CDR2 SVGIG (reference sequence). The CDR3 loop spans 15 amino acids. Trimming took off 1 base at V and 5 bases at J, with 17 bases between the two ends. The CDR3 DNA reads as TGTGCCTGGAGTGCCCAAAGTGGTCCGGGTGAGACCCAGTACTTC. This sequence encodes CAWSAQSGPGETQYF.

The chain employs TRBV24-1 and TRBJ2-7; 9 bases agree with TRBD1. From germline, CDR1 is KGHDR and CDR2 SFDVKD. This CDR3 spans 15 amino acids. With V trimmed by 4 bases and J by 5 bases, 8 bases remained unmatched. The CDR3 sequence: CATSDPKTGGHEQYF. The CDR3 nucleotides are TGTGCCACCAGTGACCCAAAAACAGGGGGCCACGAGCAGTACTTC.

The chain has TRBV5-5 and TRBJ2-7; the match to TRBD2 covers 12 bases. The CDR3 length is 17 residues. With 3 bases clipped from V and 3 bases from J, the junction kept 10 bases outside the gene matches. CDR1 SGHKS and CDR2 YYEKEE come from the germline V gene (reference sequence). The CDR3 DNA reads as TGTGCCAGCAGCTCACTAGCGGGAGGAGGGAATTTCTACGAGCAGTACGTC. Its translation is CASSSLAGGGNFYEQYV.

The chain joins TRBV30 to TRBJ1-2; 12 bases agree with TRBD1. The CDR3 contains 14 residues. V lost 4 bases, J lost 8 bases, and 8 bases stayed unmatched. CDR1 GTSNPN and CDR2 SVGIG come from the germline V gene (reference sequence). CDR3 in amino acids: CAWNPGQGARGYTF. The CDR3 nucleotides read TGTGCCTGGAACCCGGGACAGGGGGCAAGGGGCTACACCTTC.

CDR3 sequence (DNA): TGTGCCAGCAGCTTAGGCCAGAGCACAGATACGCAGTATTTT. Translated: CASSLGQSTDTQYF. The chain links TRBV11-3 to TRBJ2-3, with D hard to call. The CDR3 is 14 amino acids. Germline values: CDR1 SGHNT, CDR2 YENEEA. The V end lost 1 base, the J end lost 0 bases, and 5 bases lay between the germline ends.

The rearrangement joins TRBV6-5 to TRBJ2-7; TRBD1 agrees at 8 bases. The CDR3 is 12 amino acids. V shed 6 bases and J 5 bases; nucleotides not matched to a gene: 3. The germline V gene has CDR1 MNHEY and CDR2 SVGAGI. CDR3 nucleotides: TGTGCCAGCAGGAGACAGGGGAACGAGCAGTACGTC. Encoded protein: CASRRQGNEQYV.

This rearrangement joins TRBV2 to TRBJ2-1; TRBD1 matches 9 bases. V was clipped by 6 bases and J by 4 bases; unmatched bases: 7. Germline V gene sequence: CDR1 SNHLY, CDR2 FYNNEI. This CDR3 is built from 15 residues. The CDR3 here is CASRGGQGTYNEQFF. CDR3 DNA: TGTGCCAGCAGGGGGGGACAGGGCACTTACAATGAGCAGTTCTTC.

The rearrangement links TRBV18 to TRBJ1-3; TRBD1 matches at 7 bases. CDR3 size: 18 residues. From germline, CDR1 is KGHSH and CDR2 LQKENI. Trimming took 3 bases from V and 1 from J; bases not matched to a gene: 12. In nucleotides, the CDR3 is TGTGCCAGCTCACCTGTCCTTCCACAGGGGAATTCTGGAAACACCATATATTTT. The encoded protein is CASSPVLPQGNSGNTIYF.

The chain carries TRBV5-1 and TRBJ2-3; 7 positions match TRBD1. Germline trimming cut 4 bases from V and 3 bases from J; bases unmatched to any gene: 11. The CDR3 runs to 16 residues. Germline V gene sequence: CDR1 SGHRS, CDR2 YFSETQ. CDR3 in amino acids: CASSLLLSRGTDTQYF. The CDR3 nucleotides read TGCGCCAGCAGCCTCTTACTGAGCAGGGGGACAGATACGCAGTATTTT.

This clone appeared once. V usage is TRBV11-2 and J usage is TRBJ1-2; TRBD1 might be the D (5 bases). Per the germline V gene, CDR1 is SGHAT and CDR2 is FQNNGV. Trimming took 3 bases from V and 1 from J, leaving 6 bases between them. CDR3 length: 13 amino acids. The CDR3 sequence is CASSLGGNYGYTF. The DNA of the CDR3 is TGTGCCAGCAGCTTGGGGGGTAACTATGGCTACACCTTC.

About this clone itself: The sample carries other DNA sequences with the same CDR3. The chain employs TRBV6-1 and TRBJ1-3; D not resolved. The CDR3 consists of 16 residues. V was clipped by 2 bases and J by 0 bases, with 11 bases between them. Germline loops: CDR1 MNHNS, CDR2 SASEGT. The CDR3 protein is CASSERGRSSGNTIYF. As DNA, the CDR3 is TGTGCCAGCAGTGAACGCGGCCGCAGCTCTGGAAACACCATATATTTT.

The CDR3 here is CASSLTGGQETQYF. The CDR3 nucleotides read TGTGCCAGCAGCTTAACGGGAGGCCAAGAGACCCAGTACTTC. The chain joins TRBV7-9 to TRBJ2-5, with TRBD2 matching over 7 bases. This CDR3 has 14 amino acids. Germline values: CDR1 SEHNR, CDR2 FQNEAQ (reference sequence). Trimming at V came to 2 bases and at J to 1 base, leaving 1 base not matched to a gene. Combining the CDR3 with reference TRBV7-9 and TRBJ2-5 gives the whole variable domain DTGVSQNPRHKITKRGQNVTFRCDPISEHNRLYWYRQTLGQGPEFLTYFQNEAQLEKSRLLSDRFSAERPKGSFSTLEIQRTEQGDSAMYLCASSLTGGQETQYFGPGTRLLVL.

This sequence joins TRBV28 and TRBJ1-5; D call uncertain. The CDR3 consists of 12 residues. V shed 8 bases and J shed 6 bases, with 11 bases lying between them. Germline CDR1 reads MDHEN; CDR2 reads SYDVKM. CDR3 amino acids: CASALLRQPQHF. In nucleotides, the CDR3 is TGTGCCAGCGCACTTTTGCGTCAGCCCCAGCATTTT.